The clone carrying this T cell receptor beta chain was recorded once. This entry comes from a study of blood T cell repertoires in COVID-19. Study-wide context: The cDNA or gDNA used as material had been derived from T cells, B-cell-depleted T cells, or PBMCs.

V was trimmed by 8 bases and J by 1 base, leaving 8 bases between them. Germline V gene sequence: CDR1 SNHLY, CDR2 FYNNEI. The CDR3 sequence is 13 residues long. Per the original data handling: Cell counts per sample came from amplifying reference gene primers. Here immunoSEQ multiplex PCR was the method, and the copy in TCRdb shows in-frame clones only, minus some. V and J calls plus clone size are reproduced from that table; the DNA served to infer D and trimming. Here the sample spans 190,000 or so clones, roughly 80% being singletons. Sequencing used PBMCs or T cells enriched from blood (not recorded which). This chain links TRBV2 with TRBJ2-2; D is unresolved. This TCR came from a man in his forties who had recovered from COVID-19. CDR3 protein: CASRLRNTGELFF. Written as DNA, the CDR3 is TGTGCCAGCCGTTTGAGGAACACCGGGGAGCTGTTTTTT.